A selection of T cell receptor beta chains follows, all from one sample in a study of blood T cell repertoires in COVID-19. Assay used: immunoSEQ multiplex PCR; TCRdb lists only in-frame clones, some missing. The table has about 150,000 clones, 80% to 85% seen once. Sequenced input: peripheral blood. These receptors all come from a man aged 25-40 years with COVID-19, enrolled during active disease. Both conserved end residues are part of each CDR3. A D gene is named only where the DNA matches it firmly. Clone size is given for some rows only: seen once, a few or many times, or a class if the clone is expanded.

NA	TRBD1	TRBJ2-1	TRBV27	TGTGCCAGCAGTACCATACAGGGGGTGAATGAGCAGTTCTTC	CASSTIQGVNEQFF
few	TRBD2	TRBJ2-3	TRBV20-1	TGCAGTGCTAGTTCGAGCGGGAGGGCACTTACGCAGTATTTT	CSASSSGRALTQYF
NA	NA	TRBJ1-1	TRBV12-1	TGTGCCAGCAGCCACCTCGGAGGACAGGCCACGCGTGAAGCTTTCTTT	CASSHLGGQATREAFF
NA	NA	TRBJ2-2	TRBV19	TGTGCCAGCCGGCCAGGGTTTCTCCCCGGGGAGCTGTTTTTT	CASRPGFLPGELFF
NA	NA	TRBJ1-3	TRBV7-6	TGTGCCAGCAGCTTTGACAACTCTGGAAACACCATATATTTT	CASSFDNSGNTIYF
NA	NA	TRBJ2-1	TRBV3-1/TRBV3-2	TGTGCCAGCAGCCTCAGTACTACCACCTACAATGAGCAGTTCTTC	CASSLSTTTYNEQFF
NA	TRBD1	TRBJ2-7	TRBV10-1	TGCGCCAGCACTCCGGGGACAGGGGCCAACGAGCAGTACTTC	CASTPGTGANEQYF
NA	NA	TRBJ1-2	TRBV28	TGTGCCAGTAAGAGAGGCGCATTTACGGATGGCTACACCTTC	CASKRGAFTDGYTF
NA	NA	TRBJ1-2	TRBV10-3	TGTGCCATCAGTGAGGCAGGGTATGGCTACACCTTC	CAISEAGYGYTF
NA	NA	TRBJ2-3	TRBV6-5	TGTGCCAGCAGCCCAAGCGGGTACACAGATACGCAGTATTTT	CASSPSGYTDTQYF
NA	TRBD1	TRBJ2-7	TRBV9	TGTGCCAGCAGCCCGGGGACAGGGGCCTACGAGCAGTACTTC	CASSPGTGAYEQYF
NA	NA	TRBJ1-2	TRBV6-5	TGTGCCAGCAGTAATCGGTATGGCTACACCTTC	CASSNRYGYTF
NA	NA	TRBJ1-1	TRBV7-9	TGTGCCAGCGGGGGGGTTGGCAGACTGAACACTGAAGCTTTCTTT	CASGGVGRLNTEAFF
NA	TRBD2	TRBJ2-3	TRBV24-1	TGTGCCACCAGTGATGCCGGACTAGCGGGAGGCTTGTATGGCACAGATACGCAGTATTTT	CATSDAGLAGGLYGTDTQYF
NA	NA	TRBJ2-5	TRBV3-1/TRBV3-2	TGTGCCAGCAGCCTTCGGGAGAGTCGCGAGACCCAGTACTTC	CASSLRESRETQYF
NA	NA	TRBJ1-3	TRBV6-6	TGTGCCAGCAGCGACCTGGCAGGGGTTGGAAACACCATATATTTT	CASSDLAGVGNTIYF
NA	NA	TRBJ2-1	TRBV27	TGTGCCAGCGGAAGCGGGCCCGCCTATGAGCAGTTCTTC	CASGSGPAYEQFF
NA	TRBD1	TRBJ2-2	TRBV7-9	TGTGCCAGCAGCTTAGCCGACAGGGGGCAGGTGAACACCGGGGAGCTGTTTTTT	CASSLADRGQVNTGELFF
NA	TRBD2	TRBJ2-3	TRBV15	TGTGCCACCAGCAGAGGGGTAGCGGGAGACACAGATACGCAGTATTTT	CATSRGVAGDTDTQYF
NA	TRBD1	TRBJ2-1	TRBV11-2	TGTGCCAGCAGCTTAGGGGACAGGGGCCGAAGTAGGAATGAGCAGTTCTTC	CASSLGDRGRSRNEQFF
once	TRBD1	TRBJ1-5	TRBV28	TGTGCCAGCAGTTCTGGGGGGGGGACAGGGTCTTATCAGCCCCAGCATTTT	CASSSGGGTGSYQPQHF
once	TRBD1	TRBJ1-1	TRBV2	TGTGCCAGCAGTCAAAGACAGGGGACTGAGAACACTGAAGCTTTCTTT	CASSQRQGTENTEAFF
NA	NA	TRBJ1-5	TRBV19	TGTGCCAGTAGTATCGAGGACAATCAGCCCCAGCATTTT	CASSIEDNQPQHF
NA	TRBD1	TRBJ2-3	TRBV6-4	TGTGCCAGCAGTACAGGGGGCGGCACAGATACGCAGTATTTT	CASSTGGGTDTQYF
NA	TRBD2	TRBJ2-2	TRBV3-1/TRBV3-2	TGTGCCAGCAGCCAAGAAGGGGCGGGAGGTGCCGGGGAGCTGTTTTTT	CASSQEGAGGAGELFF
NA	NA	TRBJ2-3	TRBV2	TGTGCCGGAGGGGGTCGCGGGAGATCAGATACGCAGTATTTT	CAGGGRGRSDTQYF
NA	NA	TRBJ1-1	TRBV25-1	TGTGCCAGCGAGACAGAGAACACTGAAGCTTTCTTT	CASETENTEAFF